This entry lists 20 T cell receptor beta chains sequenced from one sample in a study of graft-versus-host responses after intestinal transplantation. No antigen is known for these receptors. Only in-frame clones appear in the TCRdb table, and some are missing; sequencing was by immunoSEQ multiplex PCR. Of about 81,000 clones listed, approximately 88% are singletons. The sample was unstimulated CD4+ T cells sorted from spleen or lymph node cells, taken before intestinal transplant. These receptors were collected from a human donor who received an intestinal transplant.

The rearrangement links TRBV4-1 to TRBJ1-6; D call uncertain. The CDR3 consists of 17 residues. The germline gives CDR1 MGHRA, CDR2 YSYEKL. Trimming pared 5 bases from V and 0 bases from J, leaving 14 bases between. In DNA form, the CDR3 reads TGCGCCAGCAGCTCCCCTTCCGGGAGCTCCTATAATTCACCCCTCCACTTT. It yields the protein CASSSPSGSSYNSPLHF.

CDR3: CASSQGQGEISPLHF. The CDR3 DNA reads TGCGCCAGCAGCCAGGGACAGGGGGAGATTTCACCCCTCCACTTT. The chain couples TRBV4-1 to TRBJ1-6; 11 bases are a match to TRBD1. V shed 3 bases and J 9 bases; nucleotides not matched to a gene: 4. Germline CDR1 MGHRA, CDR2 YSYEKL. The CDR3 has 15 residues.

The CDR3 reads CASSFMANVMNTEAFF. Written as DNA, the CDR3 is TGTGCCAGCAGTTTTATGGCAAACGTTATGAACACTGAAGCTTTCTTT. The chain employs TRBV27 and TRBJ1-1; D remains ambiguous. This CDR3 spans 16 amino acids. V lost 3 bases to trimming and J lost 0 bases, with 14 bases between them. From germline, CDR1 is MNHEY and CDR2 SMNVEV (reference sequence).

The chain employs TRBV6-1 and TRBJ2-5; 11 bases align to TRBD1. Germline CDR1 reads MNHNS; CDR2 reads SASEGT. V shed 0 bases, J shed 5 bases, and the junction held 14 bases outside the gene matches. The CDR3 contains 19 residues. CDR3 bases: TGTGCCAGCAGTGAAGCGCAGTCTGGGACAGGGGGTTGGAGGGAGACCCAGTACTTC. This sequence encodes CASSEAQSGTGGWRETQYF.

The chain couples TRBV6-1 to TRBJ2-3; 8 nucleotides agree with TRBD1. Germline V CDR1 and CDR2: MNHNS, SASEGT. The length of the CDR3 is 17 residues. V gave up 0 bases and J gave up 4 bases; unmatched junction bases: 9. The CDR3 coding sequence is TGTGCCAGCAGTGAAGCCCCTGACAGGGGTGGGGCAGATACGCAGTATTTT. It translates to CASSEAPDRGGADTQYF.

The chain recombines TRBV27 with TRBJ2-6; TRBD1 is a possible D gene (6 bases). Trimming stripped 3 bases from V and 2 bases from J, with 14 bases between. This CDR3 has 17 residues. CDR1 and CDR2 from the germline V gene are MNHEY and SMNVEV (reference sequence). CDR3 amino acids: CASSLGSGAPGANVLTF. The CDR3 coding sequence is TGTGCCAGCAGTTTGGGGTCAGGGGCGCCTGGGGCCAACGTCCTGACTTTC.

The chain links TRBV11-1 to TRBJ2-1; TRBD2 matches 8 bases. The V and J ends lost 1 base and 2 bases, in that order; junction bases with no gene match: 1. The CDR3 covers 15 residues. Germline CDR1 SGHAT, CDR2 FQDESV (reference sequence). The chain's CDR3 is CASSLEGLAYNEQFF. The CDR3 DNA is TGTGCCAGCAGCTTAGAGGGACTAGCCTACAATGAGCAGTTCTTC.

The gene calls are TRBV19 and TRBJ1-2, with a tentative D call TRBD1 (5 bases). Germline CDR1 LNHDA, CDR2 SQIVND (reference sequence). CDR3 length: 13 residues. Trimming took off 5 bases at V and 2 bases at J, with 9 bases between the two ends. The CDR3 spells CASSRRGNYGYTF. Here the CDR3 DNA reads TGTGCCAGTAGTCGACGGGGGAACTATGGCTACACCTTC. The full variable domain, rest sourced from reference TRBV19 and TRBJ1-2, is DGGITQSPKYLFRKEGQNVTLSCEQNLNHDAMYWYRQDPGQGLRLIYYSQIVNDFQKGDIAEGYSVSREKKESFPLTVTSAQKNPTAFYLCASSRRGNYGYTFGSGTRLTVV.

The rearrangement joins TRBV5-1 to TRBJ2-1; no definite D call. Germline values: CDR1 SGHRS, CDR2 YFSETQ. Between the trimmed V and J ends, which lost 5 bases and 4 bases, there was a span of 4 bases. This CDR3 contains 11 residues. CDR3 loop: CASRQYNEQFF. The CDR3, as DNA: TGCGCCAGCAGACAGTACAATGAGCAGTTCTTC.

This sequence joins TRBV7-9 and TRBJ2-5; TRBD2 matches at 7 bases. The CDR3 runs to 19 residues. Germline assignment: CDR1 SEHNR and CDR2 FQNEAQ (reference sequence). Trimming removed 5 bases from V and 1 base from J; junction bases left unmatched: 19. The CDR3 protein is CASSAKVSGVLPFQETQYF. The CDR3 nucleotides are TGTGCCAGCAGCGCTAAAGTGAGCGGGGTACTTCCCTTCCAAGAGACCCAGTACTTC.

The chain is built from TRBV19 and TRBJ1-1, with TRBD1 matching over 8 bases. This CDR3 spans 14 amino acids. Per germline, CDR1 LNHDA and CDR2 SQIVND (reference sequence). V lost 10 bases and J lost 0; bases outside the gene matches: 7. The CDR3 DNA is TGTGCCACCAGACAGGGGTTAATGAACACTGAAGCTTTCTTT. Translated: CATRQGLMNTEAFF.

A few counts support this clone. The chain links TRBV9 to TRBJ1-3; D possibly corresponds to TRBD1 (5 bases). Trimming took 4 bases from V and 3 from J, leaving 14 bases between them. The CDR3 extends over 15 amino acids. Germline V CDR1 and CDR2: SGDLS, YYNGEE. CDR3: CASSPSGEGGNTIYF. In DNA form, the CDR3 reads TGTGCCAGCAGCCCCTCGGGGGAGGGTGGAAACACCATATATTTT.

V and J are TRBV10-2 and TRBJ2-1; 7 bases align to TRBD2. The CDR3 runs 15 residues. Germline CDR1 WSHSY, CDR2 SAAADI. V dropped 6 bases and J dropped 4; count of bases not matched to a gene: 9. CDR3 sequence: CASRATSQPYNEQFF. The CDR3 DNA reads TGCGCCAGCAGGGCGACTAGCCAACCGTACAATGAGCAGTTCTTC.

There are a few counts of this clone. V and J are TRBV6-5 and TRBJ1-2; no reliable D call. The length of the CDR3 is 13 residues. Trimming shortened V by 4 bases and J by 2 bases, and 8 bases separated the two germline ends. Germline V gene sequence: CDR1 MNHEY, CDR2 SVGAGI. In DNA form, the CDR3 reads TGTGCCAGCAGTTTAGCCAAAAACTATGGCTACACCTTC. Translating gives CASSLAKNYGYTF.

The chain carries TRBV6-1 and TRBJ2-2; 7 bases line up with TRBD1. Germline trimming cut 5 bases from V and 5 bases from J; bases unmatched to any gene: 2. The CDR3 consists of 13 residues. Germline CDR1 is MNHNS and CDR2 is SASEGT. CDR3 DNA sequence: TGTGCCAGCAGTTTGACAGGGACCGGGGAGCTGTTTTTT. Its protein product is CASSLTGTGELFF.

This clone was detected once. This sequence joins TRBV28 and TRBJ2-5; no clear D gene. This CDR3 has 13 amino acids. With 6 bases removed from V and 5 bases from J, the gap between germline ends came to 13 bases. Germline assignment: CDR1 MDHEN and CDR2 SYDVKM. CDR3 protein: CASSPHKRETQYF. The CDR3 nucleotides read TGTGCCAGCAGCCCGCACAAGAGGGAGACCCAGTACTTC.

The chain links TRBV27 to TRBJ1-6; D is undetermined. Trimming took 4 bases from V and 7 from J, leaving 11 bases between them. The CDR3 runs 14 residues. Germline V gives CDR1 MNHEY, CDR2 SMNVEV (reference sequence). CDR3 sequence reads: CASSSISGNSPLHF. The CDR3 DNA follows: TGTGCCAGCAGTTCTATATCGGGGAATTCACCCCTCCACTTT.

V usage is TRBV6-1 and J usage is TRBJ2-1, with 7 bases identical to TRBD1. Germline V gene sequence: CDR1 MNHNS, CDR2 SASEGT. V was pared by 7 bases and J by 7 bases, with 7 bases of the junction left unmatched. The CDR3 has 13 residues. CDR3 in amino acids: CASNLDRRNEQFF. The CDR3 DNA reads as TGTGCCAGCAACCTGGACAGGCGGAATGAGCAGTTCTTC.

V gene TRBV14 combines with J gene TRBJ1-1; D is perhaps TRBD1 (5 bases). The CDR3 spans 14 residues. CDR1 is SGHDN, CDR2 FVKESK, per germline. V lost 1 base, J lost 5 bases, and 11 bases lay in between. CDR3 DNA sequence: TGTGCCAGCAGCCAAGGCAGGGCGCGGACTGAAGCTTTCTTT. Amino acids: CASSQGRARTEAFF.

This rearrangement joins TRBV2 to TRBJ2-2; maybe TRBD1 (5 bases). V was trimmed by 4 bases and J by 4 bases, leaving 13 bases between them. This CDR3 is 15 amino acids long. Germline CDR1 reads SNHLY; CDR2 reads FYNNEI. CDR3 amino acids: CASSASGISTGELFF. Written as DNA, the CDR3 is TGTGCCAGCAGTGCGTCAGGGATATCCACCGGGGAGCTGTTTTTT.